The clone carrying this T cell receptor (beta chain) was counted at least ten times. Antigen unknown. TCR beta CDR3 regions were amplified from RNA transcripts. First-round RT-PCR of the TCR CDR3 relied on the HTBI primer set. TCRdb used MiXCR to reprocess the multiplex PCR reads, holding one entry per CDR3 protein. The sample holds 650,000 to 750,000 distinct CDR3 sequences, around 15% seen once. This sample was included in a study of T cells in Graves' hyperthyroidism and ophthalmopathy. Stability of Graves' hyperthyroidism was defined as absent ophthalmopathy progression within 18 months. This CDR3 comprises 15 residues. V was clipped by 6 bases and J by 2 bases, with 16 bases between them. Germline-derived CDR1 and CDR2 are MDHEN and SYDVKM. Overall study findings and caveats: Blood also held most thyroid clonotypes expanded beyond 0.001.

What was sequenced was blood. The TCR originated in a woman younger than 35 with Graves' hyperthyroidism. The rearrangement uses TRBV28 and TRBJ2-5; D may be TRBD1 or TRBD2 (5 bases each). DNA for the CDR3: TGTGCCAGCAGCGTACCCGGGACCGGACAAGAGACCCAGTACTTC. The encoded protein is CASSVPGTGQETQYF.